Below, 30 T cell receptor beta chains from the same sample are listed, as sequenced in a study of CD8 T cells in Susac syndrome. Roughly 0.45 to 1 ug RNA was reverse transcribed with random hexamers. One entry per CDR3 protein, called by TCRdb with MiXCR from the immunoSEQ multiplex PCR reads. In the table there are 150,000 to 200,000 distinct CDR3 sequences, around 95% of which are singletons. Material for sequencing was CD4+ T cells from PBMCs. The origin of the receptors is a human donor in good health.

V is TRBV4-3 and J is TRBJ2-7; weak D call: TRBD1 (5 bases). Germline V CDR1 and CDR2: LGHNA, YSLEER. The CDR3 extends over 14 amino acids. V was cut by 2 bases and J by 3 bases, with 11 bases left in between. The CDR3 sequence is CASSQKIQGYEQYF. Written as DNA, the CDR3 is TGCGCCAGCAGCCAAAAGATCCAGGGCTACGAGCAGTACTTC.

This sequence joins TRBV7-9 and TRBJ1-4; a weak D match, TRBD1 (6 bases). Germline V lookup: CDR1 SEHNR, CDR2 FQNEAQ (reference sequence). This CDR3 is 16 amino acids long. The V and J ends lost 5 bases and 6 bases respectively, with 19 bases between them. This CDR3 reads CASSAPRGRGDEKLFF. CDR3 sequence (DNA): TGTGCCAGCAGCGCCCCGCGGGGGCGCGGCGATGAAAAACTGTTTTTT.

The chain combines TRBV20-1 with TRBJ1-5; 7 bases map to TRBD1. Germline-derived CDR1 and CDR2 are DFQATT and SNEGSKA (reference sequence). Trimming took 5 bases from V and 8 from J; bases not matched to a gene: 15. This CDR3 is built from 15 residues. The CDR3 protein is CSAARIQGVQEPQHF. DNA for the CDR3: TGCAGTGCTGCTCGAATCCAGGGGGTTCAGGAGCCCCAGCATTTT.

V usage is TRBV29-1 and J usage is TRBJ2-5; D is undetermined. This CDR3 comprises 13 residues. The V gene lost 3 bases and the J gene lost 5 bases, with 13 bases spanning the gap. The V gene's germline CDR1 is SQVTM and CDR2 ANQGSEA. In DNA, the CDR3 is TGCAGCGTTGATGGTAGGGTCGGGGAGACCCAGTACTTC. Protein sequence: CSVDGRVGETQYF.

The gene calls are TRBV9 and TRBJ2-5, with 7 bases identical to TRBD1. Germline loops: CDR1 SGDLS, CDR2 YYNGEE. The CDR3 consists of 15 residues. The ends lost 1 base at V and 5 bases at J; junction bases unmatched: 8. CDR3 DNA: TGTGCCAGCAGCGTAACAGGGGCCTTAGTGGAGACCCAGTACTTC. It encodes CASSVTGALVETQYF.

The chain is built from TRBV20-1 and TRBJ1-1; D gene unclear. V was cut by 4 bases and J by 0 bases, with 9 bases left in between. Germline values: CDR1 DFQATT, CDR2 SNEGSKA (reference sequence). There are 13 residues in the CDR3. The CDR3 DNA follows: TGCAGTGCTAAATGGGCCATGAACACTGAAGCTTTCTTT. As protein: CSAKWAMNTEAFF.

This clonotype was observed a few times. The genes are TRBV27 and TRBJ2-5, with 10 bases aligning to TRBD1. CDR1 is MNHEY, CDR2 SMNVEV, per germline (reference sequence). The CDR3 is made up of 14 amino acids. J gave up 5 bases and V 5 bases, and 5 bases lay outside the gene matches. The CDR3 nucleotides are TGTGCCAGCAGTGCAGACAGGGGGCTGGAGACCCAGTACTTC. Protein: CASSADRGLETQYF.

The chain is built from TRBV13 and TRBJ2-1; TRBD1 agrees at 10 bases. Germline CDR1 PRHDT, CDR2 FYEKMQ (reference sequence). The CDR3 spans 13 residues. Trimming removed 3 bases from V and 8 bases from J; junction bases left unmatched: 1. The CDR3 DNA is TGTGCCAGCAGCTTGGGGACAGGGGATGAGCAGTTCTTC. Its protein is CASSLGTGDEQFF.

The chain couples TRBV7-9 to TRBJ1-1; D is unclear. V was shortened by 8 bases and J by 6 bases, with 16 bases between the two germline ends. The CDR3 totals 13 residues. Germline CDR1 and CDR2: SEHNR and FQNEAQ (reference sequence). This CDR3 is CASLDQVGAEAFF. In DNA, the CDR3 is TGTGCCAGCCTTGACCAGGTTGGGGCTGAAGCTTTCTTT.

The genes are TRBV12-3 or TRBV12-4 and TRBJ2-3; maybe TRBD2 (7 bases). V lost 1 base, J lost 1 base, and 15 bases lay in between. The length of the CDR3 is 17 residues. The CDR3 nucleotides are TGTGCCAGCAGTTTAGATTCGCCGGGGGGCGGCACAGATACGCAGTATTTT. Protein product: CASSLDSPGGGTDTQYF.

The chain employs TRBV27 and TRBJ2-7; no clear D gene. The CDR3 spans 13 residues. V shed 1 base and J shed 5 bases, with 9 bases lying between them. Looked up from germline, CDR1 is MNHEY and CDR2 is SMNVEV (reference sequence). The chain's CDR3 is CASSLYSRDEQYF. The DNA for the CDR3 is TGTGCCAGCAGTTTATATTCCCGCGACGAGCAGTACTTC.

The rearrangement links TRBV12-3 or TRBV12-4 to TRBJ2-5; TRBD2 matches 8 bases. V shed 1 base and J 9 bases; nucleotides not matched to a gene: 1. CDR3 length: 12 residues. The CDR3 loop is CASSLVSGAQYF. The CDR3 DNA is TGTGCCAGCAGTTTAGTTAGCGGGGCCCAGTACTTC.

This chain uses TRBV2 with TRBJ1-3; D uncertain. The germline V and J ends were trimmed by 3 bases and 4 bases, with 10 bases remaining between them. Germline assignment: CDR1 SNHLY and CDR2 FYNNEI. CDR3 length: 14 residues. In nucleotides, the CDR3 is TGTGCCAGCAGTGACCGGGTATACGGAAACACCATATATTTT. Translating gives CASSDRVYGNTIYF.

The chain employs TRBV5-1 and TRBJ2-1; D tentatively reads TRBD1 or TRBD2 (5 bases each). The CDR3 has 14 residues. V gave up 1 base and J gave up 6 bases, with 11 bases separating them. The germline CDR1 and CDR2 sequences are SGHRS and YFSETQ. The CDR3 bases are TGCGCCAGCAGCTTGCCGGGGCCTACCAATGAGCAGTTCTTC. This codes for CASSLPGPTNEQFF.

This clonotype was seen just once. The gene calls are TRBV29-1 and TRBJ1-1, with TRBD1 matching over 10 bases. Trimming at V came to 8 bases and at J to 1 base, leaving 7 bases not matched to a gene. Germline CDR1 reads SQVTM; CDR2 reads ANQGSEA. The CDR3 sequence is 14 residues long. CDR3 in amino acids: CSTGQGWGNTEAFF. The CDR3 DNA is TGCAGCACGGGACAGGGGTGGGGGAACACTGAAGCTTTCTTT.

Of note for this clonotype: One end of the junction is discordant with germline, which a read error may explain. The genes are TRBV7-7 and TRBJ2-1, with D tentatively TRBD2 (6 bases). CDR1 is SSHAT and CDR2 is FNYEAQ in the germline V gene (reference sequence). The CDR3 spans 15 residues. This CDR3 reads CASSLAESSYNEQFF. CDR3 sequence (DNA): TGTGCTAGCAGCTTAGCGGAGAGCTCCTACAATGAGCAGTTCTTC.

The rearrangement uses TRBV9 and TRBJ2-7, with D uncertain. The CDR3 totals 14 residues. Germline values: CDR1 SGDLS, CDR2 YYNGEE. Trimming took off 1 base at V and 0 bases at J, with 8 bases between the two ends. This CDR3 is CASSVYGDSYEQYF. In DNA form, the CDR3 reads TGTGCCAGCAGCGTATATGGGGACTCCTACGAGCAGTACTTC.

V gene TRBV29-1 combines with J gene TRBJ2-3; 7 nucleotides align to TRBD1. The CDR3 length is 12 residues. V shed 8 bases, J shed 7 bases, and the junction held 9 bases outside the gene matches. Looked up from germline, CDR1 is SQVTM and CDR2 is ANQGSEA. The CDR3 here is CSKRQGENTQYF. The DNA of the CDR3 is TGCAGCAAACGACAGGGAGAGAATACGCAGTATTTT.

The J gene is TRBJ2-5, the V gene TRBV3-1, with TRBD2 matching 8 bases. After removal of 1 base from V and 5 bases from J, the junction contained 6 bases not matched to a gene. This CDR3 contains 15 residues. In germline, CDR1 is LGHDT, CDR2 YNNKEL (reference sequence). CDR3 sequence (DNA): TGTGCCAGCAGCCAAGTGCGGGGGGCTGGGGAGACCCAGTACTTC. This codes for CASSQVRGAGETQYF.

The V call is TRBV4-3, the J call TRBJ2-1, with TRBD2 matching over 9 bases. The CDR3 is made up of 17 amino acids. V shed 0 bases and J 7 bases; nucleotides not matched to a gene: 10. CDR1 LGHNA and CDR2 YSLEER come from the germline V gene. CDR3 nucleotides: TGCGCCAGCAGCCAAGATTCAAGCGGGGGGCCTCTGAATGAGCAGTTCTTC. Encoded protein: CASSQDSSGGPLNEQFF.

CDR3 region: CASVGDSNNSPLHF. CDR3 in DNA: TGTGCTAGTGTTGGGGACAGTAATAATTCACCCCTCCACTTT. The chain carries TRBV12-5 and TRBJ1-6; TRBD1 aligns across 7 bases. Looked up from germline, CDR1 is LGHNT and CDR2 is FRNRAP. The CDR3 loop spans 14 amino acids. V shed 7 bases, J shed 5 bases, and the junction held 5 bases outside the gene matches.

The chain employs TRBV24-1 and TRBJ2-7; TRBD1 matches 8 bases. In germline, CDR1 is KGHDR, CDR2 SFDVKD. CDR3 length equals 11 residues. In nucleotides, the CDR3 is TGTGCAACGGGACAGGACTACGAGCAGTACTTC. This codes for CATGQDYEQYF.

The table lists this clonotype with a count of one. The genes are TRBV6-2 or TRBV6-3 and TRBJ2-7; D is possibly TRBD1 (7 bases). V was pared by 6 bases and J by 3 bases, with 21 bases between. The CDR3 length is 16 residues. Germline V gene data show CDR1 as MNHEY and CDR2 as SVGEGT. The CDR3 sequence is CASRDGGGGGGYEQYF. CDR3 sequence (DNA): TGTGCCAGCAGGGACGGCGGAGGGGGCGGCGGCTACGAGCAGTACTTC.

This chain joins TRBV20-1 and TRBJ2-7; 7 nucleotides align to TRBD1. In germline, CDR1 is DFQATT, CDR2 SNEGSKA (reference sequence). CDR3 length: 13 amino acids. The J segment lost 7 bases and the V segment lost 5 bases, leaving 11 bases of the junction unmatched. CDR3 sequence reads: CSAQGGSWGEQYF. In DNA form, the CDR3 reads TGCAGTGCTCAAGGGGGCTCATGGGGGGAGCAGTACTTC.

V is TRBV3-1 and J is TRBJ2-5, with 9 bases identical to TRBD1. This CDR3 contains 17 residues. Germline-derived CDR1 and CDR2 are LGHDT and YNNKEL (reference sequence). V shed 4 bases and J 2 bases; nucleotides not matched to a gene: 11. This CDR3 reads CASSPYSLGQGQETQYF. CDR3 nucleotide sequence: TGTGCCAGCAGCCCCTATTCACTCGGACAGGGGCAAGAGACCCAGTACTTC.

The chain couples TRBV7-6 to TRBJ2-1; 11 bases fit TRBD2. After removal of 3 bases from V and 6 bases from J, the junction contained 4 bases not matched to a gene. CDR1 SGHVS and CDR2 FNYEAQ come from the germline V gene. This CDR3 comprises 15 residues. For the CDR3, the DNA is TGTGCCAGCAGCTTCGGACTAGCGGGCTTCAATGAGCAGTTCTTC. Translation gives CASSFGLAGFNEQFF.

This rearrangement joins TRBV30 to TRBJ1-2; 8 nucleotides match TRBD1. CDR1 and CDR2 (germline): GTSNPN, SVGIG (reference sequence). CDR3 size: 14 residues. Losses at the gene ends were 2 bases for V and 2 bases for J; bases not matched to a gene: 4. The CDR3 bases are TGTGCCTGGAGTAGGGCAGGGGGCAACTATGGCTACACCTTC. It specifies CAWSRAGGNYGYTF.

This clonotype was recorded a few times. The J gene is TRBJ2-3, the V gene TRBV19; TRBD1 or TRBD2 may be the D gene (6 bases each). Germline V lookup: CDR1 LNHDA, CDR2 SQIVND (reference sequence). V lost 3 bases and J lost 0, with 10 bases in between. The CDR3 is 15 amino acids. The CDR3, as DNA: TGTGCCAGTAGTATTGACGGGGGCAGCACAGATACGCAGTATTTT. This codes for CASSIDGGSTDTQYF. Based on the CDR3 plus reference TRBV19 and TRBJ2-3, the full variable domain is DGGITQSPKYLFRKEGQNVTLSCEQNLNHDAMYWYRQDPGQGLRLIYYSQIVNDFQKGDIAEGYSVSREKKESFPLTVTSAQKNPTAFYLCASSIDGGSTDTQYFGPGTRLTVL.

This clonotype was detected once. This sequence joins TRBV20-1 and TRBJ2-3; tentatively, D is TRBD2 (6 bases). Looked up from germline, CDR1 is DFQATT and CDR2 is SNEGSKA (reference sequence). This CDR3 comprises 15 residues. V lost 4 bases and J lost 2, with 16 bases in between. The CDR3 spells CSATGLASDTDTQYF. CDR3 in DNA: TGCAGTGCTACGGGGCTAGCGAGCGACACAGATACGCAGTATTTT.

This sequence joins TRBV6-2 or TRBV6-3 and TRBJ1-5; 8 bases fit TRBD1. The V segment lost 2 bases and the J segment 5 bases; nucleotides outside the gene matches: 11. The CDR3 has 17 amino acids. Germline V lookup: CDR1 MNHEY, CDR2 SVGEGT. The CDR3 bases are TGTGCCAGCAGTTACGGCTGGGACAGGCAGGCGGATCAGCCCCAGCATTTT. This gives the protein CASSYGWDRQADQPQHF.